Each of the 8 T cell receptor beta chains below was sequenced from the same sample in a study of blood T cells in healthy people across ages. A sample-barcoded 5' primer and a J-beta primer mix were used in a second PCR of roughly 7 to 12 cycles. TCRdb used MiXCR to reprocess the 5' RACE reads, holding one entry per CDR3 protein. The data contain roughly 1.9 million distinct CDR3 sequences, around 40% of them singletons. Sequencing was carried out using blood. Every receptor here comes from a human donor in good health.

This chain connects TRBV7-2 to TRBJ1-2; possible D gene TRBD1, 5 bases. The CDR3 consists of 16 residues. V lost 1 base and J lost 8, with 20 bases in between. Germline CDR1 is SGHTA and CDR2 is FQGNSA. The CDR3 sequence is CASSLGFRGKAEGYTF. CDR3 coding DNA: TGTGCCAGCAGCTTAGGTTTTCGGGGGAAGGCGGAGGGCTACACCTTC.

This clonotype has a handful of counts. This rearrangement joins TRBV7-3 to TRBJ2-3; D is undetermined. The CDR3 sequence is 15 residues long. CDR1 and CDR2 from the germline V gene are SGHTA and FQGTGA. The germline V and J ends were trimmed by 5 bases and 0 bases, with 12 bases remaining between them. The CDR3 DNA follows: TGTGCCAGCAGCCCCGGCCGCTTTAGCACAGATACGCAGTATTTT. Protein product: CASSPGRFSTDTQYF.

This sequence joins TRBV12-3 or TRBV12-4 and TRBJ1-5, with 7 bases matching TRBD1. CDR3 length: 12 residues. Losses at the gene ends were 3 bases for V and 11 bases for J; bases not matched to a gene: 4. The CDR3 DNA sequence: TGTGCCAGCAGTTTGGACAGGAACACCCAGCATTTT. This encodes CASSLDRNTQHF.

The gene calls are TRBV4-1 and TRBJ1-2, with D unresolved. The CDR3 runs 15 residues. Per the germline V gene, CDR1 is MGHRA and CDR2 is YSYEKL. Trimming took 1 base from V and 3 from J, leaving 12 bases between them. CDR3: CASSQVGRSYYGYTF. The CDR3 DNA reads TGCGCCAGCAGCCAAGTTGGAAGGAGTTACTATGGCTACACCTTC.

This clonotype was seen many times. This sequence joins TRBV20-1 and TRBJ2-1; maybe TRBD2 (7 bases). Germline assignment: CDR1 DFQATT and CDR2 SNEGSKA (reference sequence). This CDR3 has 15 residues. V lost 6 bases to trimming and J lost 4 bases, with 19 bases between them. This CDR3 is CSAPGGSKGYNEQFF. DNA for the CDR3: TGCAGTGCCCCGGGGGGCTCCAAAGGGTACAATGAGCAGTTCTTC.

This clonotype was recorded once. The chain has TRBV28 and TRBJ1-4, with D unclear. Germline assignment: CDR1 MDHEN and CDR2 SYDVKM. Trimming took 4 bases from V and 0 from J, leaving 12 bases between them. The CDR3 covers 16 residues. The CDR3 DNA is TGTGCCAGCAGTTCGGCAGGCAAATCAACTAATGAAAAACTGTTTTTT. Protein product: CASSSAGKSTNEKLFF.

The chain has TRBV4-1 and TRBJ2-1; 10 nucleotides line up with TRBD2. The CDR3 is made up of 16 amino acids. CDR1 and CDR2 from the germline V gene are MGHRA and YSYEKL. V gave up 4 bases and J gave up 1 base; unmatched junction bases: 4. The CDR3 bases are TGCGCCAGCAGCCGGCCGGGACTAGCGTCCTACAATGAGCAGTTCTTC. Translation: CASSRPGLASYNEQFF.

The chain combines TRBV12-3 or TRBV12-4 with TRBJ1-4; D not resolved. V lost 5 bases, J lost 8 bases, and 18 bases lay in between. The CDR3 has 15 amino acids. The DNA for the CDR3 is TGTGCCAGCAGTCTCCACGGGGTAGGAAAGGAAAAACTGTTTTTT. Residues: CASSLHGVGKEKLFF.